Each of the 12 T cell receptor beta chains below was sequenced from the same sample in a study of response to subunit inactivated influenza vaccine. TCRdb reprocessed the RT-PCR reads via MiXCR and lists one record per CDR3 protein. The sample has about 610,000 distinct CDR3 sequences, approximately 14% seen once; the top ten hold over 8.5%. Specimen: PBMCs from blood, collected 11 to 12 days after vaccination. Receptor source: a man over 45 who received an inactivated influenza vaccine.

CDR3 DNA sequence: TGTGCCAGCAGTTCAACTAGCGGAGGGGGGGCAGATACGCAGTATTTT. This gives the protein CASSSTSGGGADTQYF. The chain uses TRBV12-3 or TRBV12-4 and TRBJ2-3; TRBD2 matches at 8 bases. The CDR3 loop spans 16 amino acids. The trim removed 4 bases at V and 4 bases at J, leaving 10 bases unmatched.

This clonotype was observed a few times. This CDR3 reads CASSLQGGRNTGELFF. The CDR3 nucleotides are TGTGCCAGCAGCTTACAGGGAGGCAGAAACACCGGGGAGCTGTTTTTT. This rearrangement joins TRBV7-3 to TRBJ2-2; D might be TRBD2 (6 bases). Germline V gene data show CDR1 as SGHTA and CDR2 as FQGTGA. The CDR3 totals 16 residues. Trimming took off 2 bases at V and 2 bases at J, with 12 bases between the two ends.

V gene TRBV20-1 combines with J gene TRBJ2-6, with D perhaps matching TRBD1 or TRBD2 (6 bases each). The length of the CDR3 is 18 residues. Germline V lookup: CDR1 DFQATT, CDR2 SNEGSKA (reference sequence). Trimming stripped 6 bases from V and 0 bases from J, with 21 bases between. CDR3 amino acids: CSAFPAGGGSSGANVLTF. In nucleotides, the CDR3 is TGCAGTGCCTTTCCCGCCGGAGGGGGTAGCTCTGGGGCCAACGTCCTGACTTTC.

The chain joins TRBV20-1 to TRBJ2-2; 9 nucleotides agree with TRBD1. CDR3 length equals 15 residues. Trimming took 2 bases from V and 3 from J; bases not matched to a gene: 4. The germline V gene encodes CDR1 DFQATT and CDR2 SNEGSKA (reference sequence). This CDR3 reads CSARPDRGYTGELFF. The CDR3 nucleotides read TGCAGTGCTAGACCGGACAGGGGCTACACCGGGGAGCTGTTTTTT.

V and J are TRBV6-5 and TRBJ2-2, with D unclear. The CDR3 has 13 residues. Germline CDR1 reads MNHEY; CDR2 reads SVGAGI. The V end lost 2 bases, the J end lost 7 bases, and 8 bases lay between the germline ends. The CDR3 nucleotides are TGTGCCAGCAGTTACCTGGGGATCGGGGAGCTGTTTTTT. Translated: CASSYLGIGELFF.

The chain has TRBV10-3 and TRBJ1-2; a weak D match, TRBD1 (6 bases). CDR3 length equals 13 residues. Trimming stripped 7 bases from V and 2 bases from J, with 11 bases between. CDR1 ENHRY and CDR2 SYGVKD come from the germline V gene. CDR3 nucleotide sequence: TGTGCCATCAAGGGGGGAGGCAACTATGGCTACACCTTC. The encoded protein is CAIKGGGNYGYTF.

In its sample, this clonotype was seen once. This CDR3 reads CASSARRAATNTGELFF. As DNA, the CDR3 is TGCGCCAGCAGCGCGCGCCGGGCGGCTACAAACACCGGGGAGCTGTTTTTT. V is TRBV4-1 and J is TRBJ2-2; D is uncertain. The V gene's germline CDR1 is MGHRA and CDR2 YSYEKL. V lost 5 bases and J lost 2, with 18 bases in between. There are 17 residues in the CDR3.

This chain uses TRBV7-9 with TRBJ1-5; D is unresolved. Trimming removed 1 base from V and 3 bases from J, with 13 bases in between. The CDR3 totals 16 residues. Germline-derived CDR1 and CDR2 are SEHNR and FQNEAQ (reference sequence). The DNA for the CDR3 is TGTGCCAGCAGCTTAGGAGTTGGACCGGTCAATCAGCCCCAGCATTTT. The encoded protein is CASSLGVGPVNQPQHF. The complete variable domain, with remaining parts taken from reference TRBV7-9 and TRBJ1-5, reads DTGVSQNPRHKITKRGQNVTFRCDPISEHNRLYWYRQTLGQGPEFLTYFQNEAQLEKSRLLSDRFSAERPKGSFSTLEIQRTEQGDSAMYLCASSLGVGPVNQPQHFGDGTRLSIL.

The sample holds many counts of this clonotype. The genes are TRBV12-3 or TRBV12-4 and TRBJ2-5, with D perhaps TRBD2 (5 bases). V was shortened by 2 bases and J by 4 bases, with 8 bases between the two germline ends. The CDR3 consists of 13 residues. The CDR3 here is CASSLRERETQYF. The CDR3 DNA sequence: TGTGCCAGCAGTTTAAGGGAGCGAGAGACCCAGTACTTC.

CDR3 nucleotides: TGTGCCAGCAGCAACAGTGCGACCACTAGCACAGATACGCAGTATTTT. It yields the protein CASSNSATTSTDTQYF. The chain links TRBV12-3 or TRBV12-4 to TRBJ2-3; D call uncertain. Trimming removed 6 bases at V and 0 bases at J, with 16 bases between. The CDR3 has 16 residues.

This clonotype was seen more than once but under ten times. The rearrangement uses TRBV25-1 and TRBJ2-7, with 13 positions matching TRBD2. V trimming: 6 bases; J trimming: 2 bases; junction bases outside the gene matches: 4. The CDR3 extends over 15 amino acids. Germline lookup yields CDR1 MGHDK and CDR2 SYGVNS. CDR3 protein: CASSVLAGGPYEQYF. The CDR3, as DNA: TGTGCCAGCAGCGTACTAGCGGGAGGGCCCTACGAGCAGTACTTC.

This clonotype has only a few counts. The J gene is TRBJ2-7, the V gene TRBV29-1; TRBD1 matches 7 bases. This CDR3 region has 12 residues. Germline lookup yields CDR1 SQVTM and CDR2 ANQGSEA. Losses at the gene ends were 4 bases for V and 6 bases for J; bases not matched to a gene: 6. The CDR3 DNA reads TGCAGCGTTGCTAGGGGGCTGGGCGAGCAGTACTTC. This translates into CSVARGLGEQYF.